This T cell receptor beta chain originates from a study of T cell responses to AZD1222 COVID-19 vaccine. Overall study results and limits: At study baseline, merely more than 5 AZD1222 recipients were seropositive.

This table comes from immunoSEQ multiplex PCR, and its TCRdb copy is limited to in-frame clones, with some not included. The sample lists 80,000 or so clones; 90% were seen once. Both ends counted, the CDR3 spans 14 residues. CDR1 SGHTA and CDR2 FQGTGA come from the germline V gene. Of note for this clone: Its antigen is still unknown. Because the CDR3's place on the DNA is in doubt, the DNA is left out and the CDR3 is given as listed by TCRdb.

This TCR was recovered from an adult who received the AZD1222 COVID-19 vaccine. Sample: peripheral blood, taken 28 days after the second AZD1222 dose. The chain couples TRBV7-3 to TRBJ2-5; TRBD1 is taken as the D call from the table, unchecked against the DNA. CDR3 loop: CASSFGPGSETQYF.